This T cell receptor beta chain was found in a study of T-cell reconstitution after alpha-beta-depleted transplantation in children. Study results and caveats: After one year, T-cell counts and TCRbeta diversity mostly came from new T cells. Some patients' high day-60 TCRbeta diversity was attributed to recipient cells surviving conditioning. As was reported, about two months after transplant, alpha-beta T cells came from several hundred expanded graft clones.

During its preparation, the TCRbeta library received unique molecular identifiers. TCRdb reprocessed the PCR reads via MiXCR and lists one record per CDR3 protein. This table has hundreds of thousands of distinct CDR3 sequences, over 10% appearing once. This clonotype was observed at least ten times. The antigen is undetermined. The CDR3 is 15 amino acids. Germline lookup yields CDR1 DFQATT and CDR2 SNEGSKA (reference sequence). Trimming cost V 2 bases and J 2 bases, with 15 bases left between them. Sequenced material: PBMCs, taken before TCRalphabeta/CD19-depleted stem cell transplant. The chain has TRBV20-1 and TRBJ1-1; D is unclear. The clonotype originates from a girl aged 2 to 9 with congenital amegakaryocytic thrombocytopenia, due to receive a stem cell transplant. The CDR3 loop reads CSARTRRPRNTEAFF. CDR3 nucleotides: TGCAGTGCTAGAACCCGACGGCCCAGAAACACTGAAGCTTTCTTT.